These 16 T cell receptor beta chains share one sample of origin, sequenced in a study of T cells in Graves' hyperthyroidism and ophthalmopathy. There were TCR beta CDR3 regions amplified from RNA transcripts. An initial round of RT-PCR targeting the TCR CDR3 relied on the HTBI primer set. A single record per CDR3 protein comes from TCRdb applying MiXCR to the multiplex PCR reads. This sample has around 520,000 distinct CDR3 sequences; 13% to 15% occur once, and the top ten carry 15% to 20%. The sample was blood. These receptor sequences come from a woman between 18 and 29 years old with Graves' hyperthyroidism.

At least ten counts were recorded for this clonotype. V gene TRBV5-4 combines with J gene TRBJ2-5; 9 nucleotides agree with TRBD2. The CDR3 covers 13 residues. Trimming at V came to 4 bases and at J to 7 bases, leaving 5 bases not matched to a gene. Germline CDR1 reads SGHNT; CDR2 reads YYREEE (reference sequence). CDR3 DNA: TGTGCCAGCAGCGTTAGCGGGAGCGGGACCCAGTACTTC. It codes for CASSVSGSGTQYF.

This clonotype was observed a single time. The V gene is TRBV27, the J gene TRBJ1-6; D remains unclear. This CDR3 region has 14 residues. CDR1 is MNHEY, CDR2 SMNVEV, per germline (reference sequence). V was clipped by 6 bases and J by 6 bases, with 12 bases between them. In DNA, the CDR3 is TGTGCCAGCAGGACCGGGTTCCTTAATTCACCCCTCCACTTT. The encoded protein is CASRTGFLNSPLHF.

This clonotype has at least ten counts. This chain joins TRBV6-5 and TRBJ2-2; D remains ambiguous. Trimming shortened V by 7 bases and J by 5 bases, and 5 bases separated the two germline ends. This CDR3 region has 11 residues. Germline-derived CDR1 and CDR2 are MNHEY and SVGAGI. The CDR3 coding sequence is TGTGCCAGCAAAGGGACCGGGGAGCTGTTTTTT. This sequence encodes CASKGTGELFF.

The genes are TRBV29-1 and TRBJ2-1, with a tentative D call TRBD2 (6 bases). CDR3 size: 12 residues. Trimming stripped 5 bases from V and 4 bases from J, with 9 bases between. Per germline, CDR1 SQVTM and CDR2 ANQGSEA. The CDR3 loop is CSVYAGYNEQFF. The CDR3 DNA is TGCAGCGTTTACGCGGGATACAATGAGCAGTTCTTC.

There are many counts of this clonotype. The chain carries TRBV13 and TRBJ2-7, with D unclear. Germline assignment: CDR1 PRHDT and CDR2 FYEKMQ (reference sequence). This CDR3 comprises 15 residues. Trimming took 2 bases from V and 3 from J, leaving 14 bases between them. Written as DNA, the CDR3 is TGTGCCAGCAGCTTAAATGTCAACAGATTCTACGAGCAGTACGTC. Translating it yields CASSLNVNRFYEQYV.

This clonotype was seen many times. The gene calls are TRBV19 and TRBJ2-6; 8 bases are a match to TRBD1. CDR3 length: 18 residues. V dropped 5 bases and J dropped 0; count of bases not matched to a gene: 9. Germline CDR1 reads LNHDA; CDR2 reads SQIVND (reference sequence). As DNA, the CDR3 is TGTGCCAGTAGTCTAGGGACAGGTGCTCCCTCTGGGGCCAACGTCCTGACTTTC. Translation gives CASSLGTGAPSGANVLTF.

This clonotype has a count of ten or more. The CDR3 protein is CASSFRQWNTEAFF. CDR3 in DNA: TGTGCCAGCAGCTTTCGACAATGGAACACTGAAGCTTTCTTT. The V and J genes are TRBV11-2 and TRBJ1-1; D not certain. Between the trimmed V and J ends, which lost 3 bases and 1 base, there was a span of 9 bases. The CDR3 spans 14 residues. Germline V CDR1 and CDR2: SGHAT, FQNNGV.

This clonotype was detected a few times. The gene calls are TRBV6-5 and TRBJ1-2, with D maybe TRBD1 (6 bases). CDR1 is MNHEY, CDR2 SVGAGI, per germline. There are 14 residues in the CDR3. V lost 6 bases and J lost 4, with 15 bases in between. The CDR3: CASRYRAPIYGYTF. The CDR3 nucleotides read TGTGCCAGCAGGTACAGGGCACCTATCTATGGCTACACCTTC.

This clonotype was observed a handful of times. Mismatch with germline at one junction end may stem from a read error. The V and J genes are TRBV6-5 and TRBJ2-3; D not resolved. Per germline, CDR1 MNHEY and CDR2 SVGAGI. This CDR3 is built from 15 residues. The CDR3 loop is CASSYSTLSTDAQYF. The DNA of the CDR3 is TGTGCCAGCAGTTACTCAACTCTAAGCACAGATGCGCAGTATTTT.

Many counts were recorded for this clonotype. The rearrangement joins TRBV5-1 to TRBJ1-1; no definite D call. Germline CDR1 and CDR2: SGHRS and YFSETQ. V lost 3 bases to trimming and J lost 5 bases, with 11 bases between them. This CDR3 is 13 amino acids long. DNA of the CDR3: TGCGCCAGCAGCTGGGTATCCGGGACTGAAGCTTTCTTT. Residues: CASSWVSGTEAFF.

This clonotype was observed at least ten times. V is TRBV9 and J is TRBJ2-2; D remains unclear. Trimming shortened V by 1 base and J by 7 bases, and 5 bases separated the two germline ends. CDR3 length: 12 amino acids. Germline V gives CDR1 SGDLS, CDR2 YYNGEE. In DNA, the CDR3 is TGTGCCAGCAGCGTATATGGCGGGGAGCTGTTTTTT. It codes for CASSVYGGELFF.

This chain links TRBV29-1 with TRBJ2-5; 9 bases line up with TRBD1. V shed 3 bases and J 5 bases; nucleotides not matched to a gene: 7. The CDR3 is 14 residues long. Germline V lookup: CDR1 SQVTM, CDR2 ANQGSEA. CDR3 amino acids: CSVDPWTGAETQYF. CDR3 in DNA: TGCAGCGTTGACCCCTGGACAGGGGCGGAGACCCAGTACTTC.

This clonotype was picked up many times. This chain links TRBV3-1 with TRBJ2-7, with 9 bases fitting TRBD2. V shed 4 bases and J 2 bases; nucleotides not matched to a gene: 6. There are 15 residues in the CDR3. Per the germline V gene, CDR1 is LGHDT and CDR2 is YNNKEL (reference sequence). The CDR3 nucleotides are TGTGCCAGCAGCCTTCTAGCGGGGAACACCTACGAGCAGTACTTC. It yields the protein CASSLLAGNTYEQYF.

The chain combines TRBV24-1 with TRBJ2-5; D unclear. The V gene's germline CDR1 is KGHDR and CDR2 SFDVKD. Trimming took 4 bases from V and 5 from J, leaving 10 bases between them. The CDR3 length is 13 residues. The CDR3 nucleotides are TGTGCCACCAGTGACCCTCCCGGGGAGACCCAGTACTTC. This gives the protein CATSDPPGETQYF.

This clonotype was seen more than once but under ten times. The junction departs from the called germline gene at one end, perhaps through a read error. The chain links TRBV7-7 to TRBJ2-3, with a possible D match to TRBD2 (6 bases). The CDR3 is 15 amino acids. Germline V gene lookup returns CDR1 SSHAT and CDR2 FNYEAQ (reference sequence). In nucleotides, the CDR3 is TGTGCTAGCAGCTTAGGCGGGGCCGGGCGGGATACGCAGTATTTT. Encoded protein: CASSLGGAGRDTQYF.

This clonotype was observed many times. This chain joins TRBV19 and TRBJ1-2; D remains ambiguous. The CDR3 spans 14 residues. V gave up 1 base and J gave up 3 bases, with 9 bases separating them. The V gene's germline CDR1 is LNHDA and CDR2 SQIVND (reference sequence). The CDR3 is CASSIVGVDYGYTF. CDR3 bases: TGTGCCAGTAGTATAGTTGGGGTAGACTATGGCTACACCTTC. Variable domain in full (rest from reference TRBV19 and TRBJ1-2): DGGITQSPKYLFRKEGQNVTLSCEQNLNHDAMYWYRQDPGQGLRLIYYSQIVNDFQKGDIAEGYSVSREKKESFPLTVTSAQKNPTAFYLCASSIVGVDYGYTFGSGTRLTVV.